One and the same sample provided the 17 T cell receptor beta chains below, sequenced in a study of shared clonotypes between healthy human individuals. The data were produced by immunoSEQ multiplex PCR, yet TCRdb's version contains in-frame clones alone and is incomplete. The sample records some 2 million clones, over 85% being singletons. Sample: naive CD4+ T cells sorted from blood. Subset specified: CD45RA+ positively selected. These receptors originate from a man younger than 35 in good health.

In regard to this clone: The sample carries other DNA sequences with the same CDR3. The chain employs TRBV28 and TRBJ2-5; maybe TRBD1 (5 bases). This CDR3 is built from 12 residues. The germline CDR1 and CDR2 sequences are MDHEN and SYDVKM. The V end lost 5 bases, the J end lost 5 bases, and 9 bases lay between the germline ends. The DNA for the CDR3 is TGTGCCAGCAGTCTTCAGGGTGAGACCCAGTACTTC. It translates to CASSLQGETQYF.

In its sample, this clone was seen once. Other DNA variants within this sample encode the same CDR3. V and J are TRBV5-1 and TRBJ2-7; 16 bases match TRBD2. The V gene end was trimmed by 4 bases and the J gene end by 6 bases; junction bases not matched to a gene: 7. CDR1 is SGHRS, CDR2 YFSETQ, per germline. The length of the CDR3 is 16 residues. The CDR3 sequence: CASSPGTSGRASEQYF. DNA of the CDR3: TGCGCCAGCAGCCCCGGGACTAGCGGGAGGGCCTCCGAGCAGTACTTC.

The CDR3 reads CASSGLGPGRREQYF. In nucleotides, the CDR3 is TGTGCCAGCAGTGGTCTCGGACCAGGTAGACGCGAGCAGTACTTC. The gene calls are TRBV28 and TRBJ2-7; D ambiguous. Between the trimmed V and J ends, which lost 5 bases and 6 bases, there was a span of 20 bases. The CDR3 consists of 15 residues. Germline V gene lookup returns CDR1 MDHEN and CDR2 SYDVKM.

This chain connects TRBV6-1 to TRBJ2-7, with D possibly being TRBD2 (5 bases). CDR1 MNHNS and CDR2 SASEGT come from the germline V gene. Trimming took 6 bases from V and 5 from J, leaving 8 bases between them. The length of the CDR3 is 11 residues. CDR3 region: CASSNGDEQYF. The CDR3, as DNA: TGTGCCAGCAGCAACGGGGACGAGCAGTACTTC.

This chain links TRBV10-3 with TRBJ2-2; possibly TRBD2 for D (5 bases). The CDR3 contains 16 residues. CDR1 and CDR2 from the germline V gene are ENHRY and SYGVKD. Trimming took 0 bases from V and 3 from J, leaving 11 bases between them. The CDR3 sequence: CAISESGLAYTGELFF. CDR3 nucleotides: TGTGCCATCAGTGAGTCTGGGCTAGCTTACACCGGGGAGCTGTTTTTT.

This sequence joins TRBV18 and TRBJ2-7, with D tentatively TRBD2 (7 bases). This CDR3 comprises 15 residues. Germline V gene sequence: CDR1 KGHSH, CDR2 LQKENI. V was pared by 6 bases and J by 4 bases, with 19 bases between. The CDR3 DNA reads TGTGCCAGCTCCTTTCGGGGAGGGGGAGTGTACGAGCAGTACTTC. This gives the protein CASSFRGGGVYEQYF.

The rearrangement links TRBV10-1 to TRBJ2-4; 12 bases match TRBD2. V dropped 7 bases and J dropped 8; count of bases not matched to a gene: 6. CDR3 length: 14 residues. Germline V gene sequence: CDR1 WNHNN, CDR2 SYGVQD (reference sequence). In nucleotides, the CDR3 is TGCGCCAGCACGCTAGCGGGGGGGCGCCACATTCAGTACTTC. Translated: CASTLAGGRHIQYF.

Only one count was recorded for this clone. The CDR3 region is CAISTGTGGTGELFF. The CDR3, as DNA: TGTGCCATCAGTACCGGGACAGGGGGAACCGGGGAGCTGTTTTTT. The chain combines TRBV10-3 with TRBJ2-2, with 11 bases identical to TRBD1. Germline CDR1 ENHRY, CDR2 SYGVKD. The CDR3 length is 15 residues. The ends lost 5 bases at V and 5 bases at J; junction bases unmatched: 4.

CDR3 in amino acids: CASSRDLNIQYF. CDR3 in DNA: TGTGCCAGCAGCCGGGATCTAAACATTCAGTACTTC. The chain recombines TRBV5-6 with TRBJ2-4, with D possibly matching TRBD2 (5 bases). Germline V gene lookup returns CDR1 SGHDT and CDR2 YYEEEE. Trimming pared 4 bases from V and 6 bases from J, leaving 8 bases between. This CDR3 contains 12 residues.

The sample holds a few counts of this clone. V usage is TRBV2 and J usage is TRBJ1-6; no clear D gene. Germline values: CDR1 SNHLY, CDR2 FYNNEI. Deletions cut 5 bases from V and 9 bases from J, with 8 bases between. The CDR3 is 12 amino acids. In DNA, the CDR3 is TGTGCCAGCAGTACCGGTGTTTCACCCCTCCACTTT. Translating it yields CASSTGVSPLHF.

The CDR3 DNA reads TGTGCCAGCAGCAGGACTAGCGCCAAGGGCTCCTACGAGCAGTACTTC. This gives the protein CASSRTSAKGSYEQYF. The chain uses TRBV7-8 and TRBJ2-7; 9 nucleotides line up with TRBD2. Germline lookup yields CDR1 SGHVS and CDR2 FQNEAQ. Trimming removed 5 bases from V and 0 bases from J; junction bases left unmatched: 8. This CDR3 spans 16 amino acids.

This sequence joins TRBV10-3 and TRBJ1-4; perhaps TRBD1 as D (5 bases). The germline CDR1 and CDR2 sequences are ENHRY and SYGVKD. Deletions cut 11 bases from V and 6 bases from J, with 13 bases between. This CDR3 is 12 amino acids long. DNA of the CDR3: TGTGCCGCCGGGACTGAGGATGAAAAACTGTTTTTT. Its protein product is CAAGTEDEKLFF.

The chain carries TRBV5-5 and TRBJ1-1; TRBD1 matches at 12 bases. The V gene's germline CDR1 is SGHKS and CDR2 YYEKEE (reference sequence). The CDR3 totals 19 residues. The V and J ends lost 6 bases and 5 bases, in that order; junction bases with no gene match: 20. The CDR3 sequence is CASTVRLTGTGGRVTEAFF. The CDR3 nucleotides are TGTGCCAGCACCGTAAGACTTACCGGGACAGGGGGCCGGGTAACTGAAGCTTTCTTT.

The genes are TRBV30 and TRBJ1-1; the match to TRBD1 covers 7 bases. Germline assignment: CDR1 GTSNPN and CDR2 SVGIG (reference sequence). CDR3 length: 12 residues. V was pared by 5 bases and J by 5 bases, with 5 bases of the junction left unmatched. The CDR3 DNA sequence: TGTGCCTGGGACAGGGAGGTAACTGAAGCTTTCTTT. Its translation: CAWDREVTEAFF.

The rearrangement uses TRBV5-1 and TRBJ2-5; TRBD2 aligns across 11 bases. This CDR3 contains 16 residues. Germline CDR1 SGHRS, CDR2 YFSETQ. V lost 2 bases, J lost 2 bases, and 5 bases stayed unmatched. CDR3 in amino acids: CASSFSSSGRQETQYF. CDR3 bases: TGCGCCAGCAGCTTTTCATCTAGCGGGAGGCAAGAGACCCAGTACTTC.

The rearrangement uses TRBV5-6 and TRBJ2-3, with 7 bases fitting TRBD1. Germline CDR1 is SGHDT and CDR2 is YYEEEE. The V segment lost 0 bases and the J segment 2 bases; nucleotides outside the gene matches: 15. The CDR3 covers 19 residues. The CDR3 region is CASSLVTAGGFPHTDTQYF. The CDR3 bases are TGTGCCAGCAGCTTGGTTACCGCAGGGGGTTTCCCCCACACAGATACGCAGTATTTT.

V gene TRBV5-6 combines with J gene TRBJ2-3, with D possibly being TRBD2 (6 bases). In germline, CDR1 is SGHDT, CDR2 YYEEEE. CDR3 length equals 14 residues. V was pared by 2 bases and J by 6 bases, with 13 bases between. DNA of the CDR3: TGTGCCAGCAGCTTAACCGGGAGTCGGGATACGCAGTATTTT. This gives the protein CASSLTGSRDTQYF. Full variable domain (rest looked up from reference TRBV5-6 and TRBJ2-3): DAGVTQSPTHLIKTRGQQVTLRCSPKSGHDTVSWYQQALGQGPQFIFQYYEEEERQRGNFPDRFSGHQFPNYSSELNVNALLLGDSALYLCASSLTGSRDTQYFGPGTRLTVL.